A selection of T cell receptor beta chains follows, all from one sample in a study of beta chain features in type 1 diabetes. Sequencing was performed with immunoSEQ multiplex PCR; in TCRdb, only in-frame clones are kept and a portion is missing. The sample gives under 550,000 clones, 11% of which show up once; approximately 0.045% is in the top ten. The sequencing input was naive CD4+ T cells from blood. These receptors were obtained from a young woman in good health. The CDR3 runs from the conserved cysteine through the conserved F or W. The D gene is left open where the match is weak. Expanded clones are given a class, and other clones once, few, many or no size at all.

abundance: few; j_gene: TRBJ2-5; d_gene: -; v_gene: TRBV5-1; CDR3aa: CASSPGAGYQETQYF; CDR3nt: TGCGCCAGCAGCCCTGGGGCGGGGTACCAAGAGACCCAGTACTTC
abundance: -; j_gene: TRBJ2-6; d_gene: -; v_gene: TRBV2; CDR3aa: CASSPSSGANVLTF; CDR3nt: TGTGCCAGCAGCCCCAGCTCTGGGGCCAACGTCCTGACTTTC
abundance: -; j_gene: TRBJ1-5; d_gene: TRBD1; v_gene: TRBV5-1; CDR3aa: CASSLEGQGKYSNQPQHF; CDR3nt: TGCGCCAGCAGCTTGGAGGGACAGGGTAAATATAGCAATCAGCCCCAGCATTTT
abundance: -; j_gene: TRBJ2-3; d_gene: -; v_gene: TRBV15; CDR3aa: CATSRGNADTQYF; CDR3nt: TGTGCCACCAGCAGAGGAAATGCAGATACGCAGTATTTT
abundance: few; j_gene: TRBJ2-7; d_gene: -; v_gene: TRBV6-5; CDR3aa: CASSPRDRAYEQYF; CDR3nt: TGTGCCAGCAGTCCCCGGGACCGGGCCTACGAGCAGTACTTC
abundance: few; j_gene: TRBJ1-6; d_gene: -; v_gene: TRBV4-1; CDR3aa: CASSHQKTPPELYNSPLHF; CDR3nt: TGCGCCAGCAGCCATCAGAAAACTCCTCCGGAACTCTATAATTCACCCCTCCACTTT
abundance: -; j_gene: TRBJ2-2; d_gene: TRBD2; v_gene: TRBV7-2; CDR3aa: CASSFRLADGELFF; CDR3nt: TGTGCCAGCAGTTTCCGACTAGCGGACGGGGAGCTGTTTTTT
abundance: -; j_gene: TRBJ1-1; d_gene: -; v_gene: TRBV27; CDR3aa: CASTSRGNTEAFF; CDR3nt: TGTGCCAGTACAAGTAGGGGTAACACTGAAGCTTTCTTT
abundance: few; j_gene: TRBJ1-1; d_gene: -; v_gene: TRBV28; CDR3aa: CASSNALNTEAFF; CDR3nt: TGTGCCAGCAGTAACGCCTTGAACACTGAAGCTTTCTTT
abundance: few; j_gene: TRBJ1-2; d_gene: -; v_gene: TRBV29-1; CDR3aa: CSVTWDYGYTF; CDR3nt: TGCAGCGTCACATGGGACTATGGCTACACCTTC
abundance: -; j_gene: TRBJ2-3; d_gene: -; v_gene: TRBV4-1; CDR3aa: CASSPLGVRTDTQYF; CDR3nt: TGCGCCAGCAGCCCATTAGGGGTAAGGACAGATACGCAGTATTTT
abundance: -; j_gene: TRBJ2-2; d_gene: -; v_gene: TRBV9; CDR3aa: CASSVGQNTGELFF; CDR3nt: TGTGCCAGCAGCGTAGGACAGAACACCGGGGAGCTGTTTTTT
abundance: few; j_gene: TRBJ1-1; d_gene: TRBD1; v_gene: TRBV11-2; CDR3aa: CASSPLQGVMNTEAFF; CDR3nt: TGTGCCAGCAGTCCATTACAGGGGGTAATGAACACTGAAGCTTTCTTT
abundance: -; j_gene: TRBJ1-4; d_gene: -; v_gene: TRBV30; CDR3aa: CAWSVRGVTNEKLFF; CDR3nt: TGTGCCTGGAGTGTACGGGGGGTAACTAATGAAAAACTGTTTTTT
abundance: -; j_gene: TRBJ2-3; d_gene: TRBD2; v_gene: TRBV4-2; CDR3aa: CASSQEEWASGANTQYF; CDR3nt: TGTGCCAGCAGCCAAGAGGAATGGGCTAGCGGCGCGAATACGCAGTATTTT
abundance: few; j_gene: TRBJ2-3; d_gene: -; v_gene: TRBV29-1; CDR3aa: CSVRDATDTQYF; CDR3nt: TGCAGCGTCCGGGACGCCACAGATACGCAGTATTTT
abundance: -; j_gene: TRBJ2-4; d_gene: -; v_gene: TRBV19; CDR3aa: CASSIGKNIQYF; CDR3nt: TGTGCCAGTAGTATTGGAAAAAACATTCAGTACTTC
abundance: -; j_gene: TRBJ2-5; d_gene: -; v_gene: TRBV19; CDR3aa: CASSARQETQYF; CDR3nt: TGTGCCAGTAGTGCCCGACAAGAGACCCAGTACTTC
abundance: few; j_gene: TRBJ1-1; d_gene: -; v_gene: TRBV2; CDR3aa: CASSKDGENTEAFF; CDR3nt: TGTGCCAGCAGCAAGGACGGAGAGAACACTGAAGCTTTCTTT
abundance: few; j_gene: TRBJ2-1; d_gene: -; v_gene: TRBV4-3; CDR3aa: CASSQSPYNEQFF; CDR3nt: TGCGCCAGCAGCCAATCTCCCTACAATGAGCAGTTCTTC
abundance: -; j_gene: TRBJ2-3; d_gene: -; v_gene: TRBV2; CDR3aa: CASTSLTDTQYF; CDR3nt: TGTGCCAGCACTTCTCTAACAGATACGCAGTATTTT